This is a list of T cell receptor beta chains from one sample in a study of early T cells in non-severe SARS-CoV-2 infection. In TCRdb, the 5' RACE reads were re-called with MiXCR into one record per CDR3 protein. Among around 31,000 distinct CDR3 sequences listed, about 8.6% were seen once. Material for sequencing was whole blood. Every receptor here comes from an adult who was a healthcare worker with PCR-confirmed SARS-CoV-2 infection or an uninfected control (not recorded which). The CDR3 runs from the conserved cysteine through the conserved F or W. The D gene is left open where the match is weak. Rows may omit the clone size; those that give it use once, few, many or a size class.

D gene	J gene	clone size	V gene	CDR3 DNA	CDR3 protein
-	TRBJ2-1	few	TRBV3-2	TGTGCCAGCAGCCAAGATTTGCGCGGGGGGGCCGGCAATGAGCAGTTCTTC	CASSQDLRGGAGNEQFF
TRBD1	TRBJ1-2	few	TRBV3-1	TGTGCCAGCAGCCACCTTGTGGGACAGAGAAACAACTATGGCTACACCTTC	CASSHLVGQRNNYGYTF
-	TRBJ2-7	many	TRBV6-2/TRBV6-3	TGTGCCACCGGAGGGACGCTTGGGTCCTACGAGCAGTACTTC	CATGGTLGSYEQYF
-	TRBJ2-3	few	TRBV9	TGTGCCAGCAGCGTGTGGGAGATCACAGATACGCAGTATTTT	CASSVWEITDTQYF
-	TRBJ2-5	many	TRBV5-6	TGCGCCAGCAGCTTTCGGGAGACCCAGTACTTC	CASSFRETQYF
-	TRBJ1-1	many	TRBV6-1	TGTGCCAGCTCCGGGGGGGGGCGAGCTTTCTTT	CASSGGGRAFF
-	TRBJ1-2	many	TRBV6-2/TRBV6-3	TGTGCCAGCGCAATCTCCGGGTTTGGGGGCTATGGCTACACCTTC	CASAISGFGGYGYTF
TRBD1	TRBJ2-2	many	TRBV20-1	TGCAGTGCTAGACCCACAGGGGCCGGGGAGCTGTTTTTT	CSARPTGAGELFF
-	TRBJ2-5	-	TRBV5-4	TGTGCCAACAGTGTAGGGGGACAAGAGACCCAGTACTTC	CANSVGGQETQYF
TRBD1	TRBJ2-3	few	TRBV4-3	TGCGCCAGCAGCCAAGATCCCGGGACAGGTCAGGAGGGAGGCACAGATACGCAGTATTTT	CASSQDPGTGQEGGTDTQYF
-	TRBJ1-1	many	TRBV6-5	TGTGCCAGCGGGCGTTACTCCATCACTGAAGCTTTCTTT	CASGRYSITEAFF
TRBD1	TRBJ2-7	few	TRBV5-1	TGCGCCAGCAGCTTGAAGGACAGGGACTACGAGCAGTACTTC	CASSLKDRDYEQYF
-	TRBJ1-2	medium-sized	TRBV29-1	TGCAGCGTTGAAGGAGTGGTAACGGCGTATGGCTACACCTTC	CSVEGVVTAYGYTF
-	TRBJ2-7	many	TRBV29-1	TGCAGCGTTGAAGGCTGGACAGGGACTAGGGAGCAGTACTTC	CSVEGWTGTREQYF
-	TRBJ1-5	many	TRBV12-3/TRBV12-4	TGTGCCAGCAGCCCGGGCCAGGGGTATAGCAATCAGCCCCAGCATTTT	CASSPGQGYSNQPQHF
TRBD1	TRBJ2-2	-	TRBV15	TGTGCCACCAGCAGTAGTACAGGGGAGACCGGGGAGCTGTTTTTT	CATSSSTGETGELFF
-	TRBJ1-2	many	TRBV7-6	TGTGCCAGCAGCTTAGGAGGGGCCGAGAACTATGGCTACACCTTC	CASSLGGAENYGYTF
-	TRBJ1-1	-	TRBV10-3	TGTGCCATCAGTGGGGGGGGTTTGTACCTCACTGAAGCTTTCTTT	CAISGGGLYLTEAFF
-	TRBJ1-1	many	TRBV27	TGTGCCAGCAGTTTTGGGGGCCACACTGAAGCTTTCTTT	CASSFGGHTEAFF
-	TRBJ1-1	many	TRBV4-1	TGCGCCAGCAGCCAAGAAAGAGGCCTTGAAGCTTTCTTT	CASSQERGLEAFF